These 18 T cell receptor beta chains came from one sample sequenced in a study of T cell responses to AZD1222 COVID-19 vaccine. Clones were sequenced by immunoSEQ multiplex PCR, and TCRdb holds only the in-frame ones, with some missing. The sample carries approximately 79,000 clones, roughly 88% recorded once. The source was peripheral blood, collected on day 0 of AZD1222 vaccination. The source is an adult in good health.

In nucleotides, the CDR3 is TGTGCCAGCAGTTTTCTGGGAGACGCCATGAACACTGAAGCTTTCTTT. It specifies CASSFLGDAMNTEAFF. The V and J genes are TRBV28 and TRBJ1-1; the D is unclear. In germline, CDR1 is MDHEN, CDR2 SYDVKM. With 3 bases removed from V and 0 bases from J, the gap between germline ends came to 14 bases. The CDR3 spans 16 residues.

This clone has only a few counts. The CDR3 DNA reads as TGTGCCAGCAGCCAAGTCAAGGGGACTGAAGCTTTCTTT. Encoded protein: CASSQVKGTEAFF. The V and J genes are TRBV3-1 (or the pseudogene TRBV3-2) and TRBJ1-1; a possible D gene is TRBD1 (5 bases). V dropped 1 base and J dropped 5 bases, with 8 bases sitting between them. CDR3 length: 13 amino acids. CDR1 is LGHDT, CDR2 YNNKEL, per germline (reference sequence).

This chain links TRBV12-3 or TRBV12-4 with TRBJ2-5; 9 nucleotides match TRBD1. Trimming cost V 10 bases and J 5 bases; bases outside gene matches: 8. CDR3 length: 13 residues. The CDR3 sequence: CATGTGSGETQYF. CDR3 nucleotides: TGTGCCACCGGGACAGGGTCCGGTGAGACCCAGTACTTC.

The genes are TRBV6-5 and TRBJ1-2; no definite D call. V was clipped by 2 bases and J by 2 bases, with 9 bases between them. Germline lookup yields CDR1 MNHEY and CDR2 SVGAGI. The CDR3 is made up of 14 amino acids. CDR3 sequence reads: CASSYGRINYGYTF. In DNA form, the CDR3 reads TGTGCCAGCAGTTACGGCAGGATCAACTATGGCTACACCTTC.

V is TRBV6-5 and J is TRBJ1-1, with TRBD1 as a possible D gene (6 bases). Germline-derived CDR1 and CDR2 are MNHEY and SVGAGI. The V end lost 2 bases, the J end lost 4 bases, and 8 bases lay between the germline ends. This CDR3 contains 13 residues. The CDR3 here is CASSYHRVTEAFF. In DNA form, the CDR3 reads TGTGCCAGCAGTTACCACAGGGTCACTGAAGCTTTCTTT.

For the CDR3, the DNA is TGTGCCAGCAGTTCCAACAGGGGCAATGAGCAGTTCTTC. This codes for CASSSNRGNEQFF. J is TRBJ2-1 and V is TRBV27; 7 positions agree with TRBD1. The CDR3 contains 13 residues. Germline assignment: CDR1 MNHEY and CDR2 SMNVEV (reference sequence). V lost 4 bases to trimming and J lost 6 bases; unmatched junction nucleotides: 3.

This clone was found once. This chain connects TRBV18 to TRBJ2-3; possibly TRBD2 for D (5 bases). There are 14 residues in the CDR3. CDR1 is KGHSH and CDR2 is LQKENI in the germline V gene. Trimming took off 3 bases at V and 2 bases at J, with 9 bases between the two ends. CDR3 nucleotide sequence: TGTGCCAGCTCACCTCGGGATCTCACAGATACGCAGTATTTT. The encoded protein is CASSPRDLTDTQYF.

The chain uses TRBV4-1 and TRBJ1-5; D is ambiguous. Trimming left V 0 bases short and J 2 bases short, with 8 bases between. CDR3 size: 15 residues. CDR1 and CDR2 from the germline V gene are MGHRA and YSYEKL. The CDR3 sequence is CASSQDPRGNQPQHF. The DNA of the CDR3 is TGCGCCAGCAGCCAAGATCCCCGGGGCAATCAGCCCCAGCATTTT.

The V gene is TRBV28, the J gene TRBJ1-6; 8 positions match TRBD1. This CDR3 comprises 12 residues. Trimming took 10 bases from V and 6 from J; bases not matched to a gene: 2. Per germline, CDR1 MDHEN and CDR2 SYDVKM. As DNA, the CDR3 is TGTGCCACCACAGGGGGTAATTCACCCCTCCACTTT. Translated, it gives CATTGGNSPLHF.

This clone was picked up a small number of times. The V gene is TRBV7-9, the J gene TRBJ1-5; 7 nucleotides align to TRBD1. The CDR3 runs 16 residues. CDR1 is SEHNR and CDR2 is FQNEAQ in the germline V gene (reference sequence). Trimming took 4 bases from V and 0 from J; bases not matched to a gene: 6. The chain's CDR3 is CASSSGQSDSNQPQHF. DNA for the CDR3: TGTGCCAGCAGCTCGGGACAGTCCGATAGCAATCAGCCCCAGCATTTT.

V gene TRBV19 combines with J gene TRBJ1-2; 9 nucleotides match TRBD1. Germline CDR1 LNHDA, CDR2 SQIVND (reference sequence). Trimming cost V 9 bases and J 3 bases; bases outside gene matches: 2. CDR3 length equals 12 residues. CDR3 amino acids: CASRDRDYGYTF. In DNA, the CDR3 is TGTGCCAGCCGGGACAGGGACTATGGCTACACCTTC. Full variable domain (remainder filled in from reference TRBV19 and TRBJ1-2): DGGITQSPKYLFRKEGQNVTLSCEQNLNHDAMYWYRQDPGQGLRLIYYSQIVNDFQKGDIAEGYSVSREKKESFPLTVTSAQKNPTAFYLCASRDRDYGYTFGSGTRLTVV.

The chain has TRBV5-4 and TRBJ1-6; a weak D match, TRBD1 (6 bases). Trimming shortened V by 3 bases and J by 13 bases, and 14 bases separated the two germline ends. This CDR3 comprises 13 residues. Germline V gene sequence: CDR1 SGHNT, CDR2 YYREEE (reference sequence). The CDR3, as DNA: TGTGCCAGCAGCTCTAGGGGGATAAGTCCCCTCCACTTT. Translation: CASSSRGISPLHF.

The sample holds a few counts of this clone. The chain employs TRBV27 and TRBJ1-5; a weak D match, TRBD1 (6 bases). The CDR3 is made up of 15 amino acids. CDR1 is MNHEY and CDR2 is SMNVEV in the germline V gene (reference sequence). Trimming shortened V by 5 bases and J by 5 bases, and 16 bases separated the two germline ends. This CDR3 reads CASSMGGRRYQPQHF. The CDR3 coding sequence is TGTGCCAGCAGTATGGGGGGCAGAAGGTATCAGCCCCAGCATTTT.

V is TRBV15 and J is TRBJ2-7, with 11 bases that match TRBD2. Per the germline V gene, CDR1 is LNHNV and CDR2 is YYDKDF (reference sequence). J lost 13 bases, V lost 5 bases, and 10 bases had no gene match. CDR3 length equals 13 residues. CDR3 sequence: CATSRGTSGGLYF. The CDR3 DNA reads TGTGCCACCAGCCGTGGGACTAGCGGAGGTCTCTACTTC.

This sequence joins TRBV5-1 and TRBJ2-5, with 8 bases matching TRBD2. V lost 0 bases and J lost 2; bases outside the gene matches: 6. There are 16 residues in the CDR3. Germline CDR1 SGHRS, CDR2 YFSETQ. CDR3: CASSLDSGGGQETQYF. CDR3 sequence (DNA): TGCGCCAGCAGCTTGGACAGCGGGGGAGGTCAAGAGACCCAGTACTTC. The full variable domain, with the rest looked up from reference TRBV5-1 and TRBJ2-5, is KAGVTQTPRYLIKTRGQQVTLSCSPISGHRSVSWYQQTPGQGLQFLFEYFSETQRNKGNFPGRFSGRQFSNSRSEMNVSTLELGDSALYLCASSLDSGGGQETQYFGPGTRLLVL.

The gene calls are TRBV5-1 and TRBJ1-5; a weak D match, TRBD1 (6 bases). This CDR3 has 14 residues. The germline V gene has CDR1 SGHRS and CDR2 YFSETQ. Trimming left V 7 bases short and J 2 bases short, with 13 bases between. CDR3 protein: CASAPRGGNQPQHF. Written as DNA, the CDR3 is TGCGCCAGCGCCCCCAGGGGTGGCAATCAGCCCCAGCATTTT.

The chain combines TRBV6-5 with TRBJ2-7, with D perhaps matching TRBD1 (6 bases). V dropped 6 bases and J dropped 3 bases, with 18 bases sitting between them. CDR1 and CDR2 (germline): MNHEY, SVGAGI. The CDR3 runs to 15 residues. The CDR3 nucleotides read TGTGCCAGCAGCGCGGACAGAGCACGATACTACGAGCAGTACGTC. This translates into CASSADRARYYEQYV.

The chain has TRBV15 and TRBJ2-7; D might be TRBD1 (5 bases). The CDR3 consists of 14 residues. The germline CDR1 and CDR2 sequences are LNHNV and YYDKDF (reference sequence). Trimming removed 1 base at V and 5 bases at J, with 12 bases between. The CDR3 spells CATSRVQGRDEQYF. For the CDR3, the DNA is TGTGCCACCAGCAGAGTTCAGGGTAGAGACGAGCAGTACTTC.